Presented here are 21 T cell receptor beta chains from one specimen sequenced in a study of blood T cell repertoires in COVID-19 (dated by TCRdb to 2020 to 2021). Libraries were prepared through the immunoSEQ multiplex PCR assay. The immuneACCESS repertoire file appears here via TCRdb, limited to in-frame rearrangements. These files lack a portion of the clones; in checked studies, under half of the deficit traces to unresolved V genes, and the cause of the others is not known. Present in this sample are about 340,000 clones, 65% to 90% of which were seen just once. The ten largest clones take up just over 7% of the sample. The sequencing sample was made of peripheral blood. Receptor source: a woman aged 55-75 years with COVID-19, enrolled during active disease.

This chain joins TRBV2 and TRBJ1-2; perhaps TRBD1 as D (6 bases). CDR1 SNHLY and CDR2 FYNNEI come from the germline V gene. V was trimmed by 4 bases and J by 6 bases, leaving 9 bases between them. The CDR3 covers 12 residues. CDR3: CASSAQGNGYTF. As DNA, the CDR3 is TGTGCCAGCAGTGCCCAGGGGAATGGCTACACCTTC.

As DNA, the CDR3 is TGTGCCAGTAGCCCGGCGGCGGGGGCGGATGTTTATCGTTATGGCTACACCTTC. Its protein product is CASSPAAGADVYRYGYTF. The rearrangement joins TRBV19 to TRBJ1-2; D perhaps matches TRBD1 (6 bases). Between the trimmed V and J ends, which lost 6 bases and 5 bases, there was a span of 28 bases. This CDR3 contains 18 residues. The germline V gene has CDR1 LNHDA and CDR2 SQIVND (reference sequence).

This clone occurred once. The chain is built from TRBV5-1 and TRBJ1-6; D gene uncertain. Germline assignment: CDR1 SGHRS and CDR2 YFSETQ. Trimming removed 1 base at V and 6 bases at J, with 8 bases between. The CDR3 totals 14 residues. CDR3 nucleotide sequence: TGCGCCAGCAGCTTGAGAGGGTTTAATTCACCCCTCCACTTT. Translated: CASSLRGFNSPLHF.

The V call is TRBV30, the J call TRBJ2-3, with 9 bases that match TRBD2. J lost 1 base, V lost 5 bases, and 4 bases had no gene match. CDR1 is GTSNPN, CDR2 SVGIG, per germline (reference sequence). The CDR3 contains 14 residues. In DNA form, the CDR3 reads TGTGCCTGGGCCCGACTAGCGGGCACAGATACGCAGTATTTT. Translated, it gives CAWARLAGTDTQYF.

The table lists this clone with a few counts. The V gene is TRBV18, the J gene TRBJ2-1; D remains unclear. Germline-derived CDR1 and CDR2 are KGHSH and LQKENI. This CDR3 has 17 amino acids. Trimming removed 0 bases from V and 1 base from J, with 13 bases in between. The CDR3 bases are TGTGCCAGCTCACCACCTAAGTCGGGTCATTCCTACAATGAGCAGTTCTTC. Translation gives CASSPPKSGHSYNEQFF.

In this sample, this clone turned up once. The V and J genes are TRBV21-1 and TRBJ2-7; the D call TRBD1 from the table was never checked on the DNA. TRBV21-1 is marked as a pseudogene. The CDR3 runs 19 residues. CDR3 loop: CASSKAVPMTGNFSYEQYF. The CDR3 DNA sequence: TGTGCCAGCAGCAAAGCCGTGCCCATGACAGGGAACTTCTCCTACGAGCAGTACTTC.

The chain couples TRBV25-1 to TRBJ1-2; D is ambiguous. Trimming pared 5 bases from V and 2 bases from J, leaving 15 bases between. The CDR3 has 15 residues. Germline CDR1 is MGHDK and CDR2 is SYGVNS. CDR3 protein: CASSPSSGFNYGYTF. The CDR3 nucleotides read TGTGCCAGCAGTCCCAGCTCCGGGTTCAACTATGGCTACACCTTC.

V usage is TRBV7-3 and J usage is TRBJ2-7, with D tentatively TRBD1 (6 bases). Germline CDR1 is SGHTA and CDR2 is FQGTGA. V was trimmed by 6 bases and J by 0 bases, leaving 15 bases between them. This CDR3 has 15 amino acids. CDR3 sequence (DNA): TGTGCCAGCAGTTACGAGACAGGTAACTCCTACGAGCAGTACTTC. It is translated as CASSYETGNSYEQYF. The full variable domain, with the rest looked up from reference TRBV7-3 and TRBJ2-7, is GAGVSQTPSNKVTEKGKYVELRCDPISGHTALYWYRQSLGQGPEFLIYFQGTGAADDSGLPNDRFFAVRPEGSVSTLKIQRTERGDSAVYLCASSYETGNSYEQYFGPGTRLTVT.

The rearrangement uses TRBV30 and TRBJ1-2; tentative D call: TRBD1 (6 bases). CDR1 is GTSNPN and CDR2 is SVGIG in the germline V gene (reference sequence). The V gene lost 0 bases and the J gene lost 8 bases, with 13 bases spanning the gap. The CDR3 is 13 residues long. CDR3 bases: TGTGCCTGGAGTGTACAGGGTTTGAGCGGCTACACCTTC. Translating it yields CAWSVQGLSGYTF.

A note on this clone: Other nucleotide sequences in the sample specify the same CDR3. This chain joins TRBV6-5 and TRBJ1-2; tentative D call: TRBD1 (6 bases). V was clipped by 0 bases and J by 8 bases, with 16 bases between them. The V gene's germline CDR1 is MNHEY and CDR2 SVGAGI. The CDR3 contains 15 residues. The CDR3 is CASSYSIGGGYGYTF. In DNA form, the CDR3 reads TGTGCCAGCAGTTACTCGATCGGTGGGGGCTACGGCTACACCTTC.

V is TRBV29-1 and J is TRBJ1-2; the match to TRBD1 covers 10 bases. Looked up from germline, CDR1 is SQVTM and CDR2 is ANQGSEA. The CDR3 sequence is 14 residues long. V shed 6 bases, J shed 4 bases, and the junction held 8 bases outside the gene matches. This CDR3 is CSVDRTGGSYGYTF. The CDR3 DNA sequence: TGCAGCGTAGATCGGACAGGGGGAAGCTATGGCTACACCTTC. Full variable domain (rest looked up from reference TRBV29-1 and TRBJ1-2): SAVISQKPSRDICQRGTSLTIQCQVDSQVTMMFWYRQQPGQSLTLIATANQGSEATYESGFVIDKFPISRPNLTFSTLTVSNMSPEDSSIYLCSVDRTGGSYGYTFGSGTRLTVV.

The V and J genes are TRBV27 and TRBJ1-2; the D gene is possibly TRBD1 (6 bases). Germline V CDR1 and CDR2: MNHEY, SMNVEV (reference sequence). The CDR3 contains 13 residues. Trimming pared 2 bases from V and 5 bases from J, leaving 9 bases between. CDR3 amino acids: CASSLRGGYGYTF. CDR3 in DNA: TGTGCCAGCAGTTTAAGGGGGGGGTATGGCTACACCTTC.

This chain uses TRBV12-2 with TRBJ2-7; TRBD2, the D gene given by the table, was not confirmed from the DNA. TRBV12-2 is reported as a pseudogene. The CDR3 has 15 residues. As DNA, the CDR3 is TGTGCAAGTCGCGATAGTTGTAGCCGTATCTACGAGCAGTACTTC. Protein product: CASRDSCSRIYEQYF.

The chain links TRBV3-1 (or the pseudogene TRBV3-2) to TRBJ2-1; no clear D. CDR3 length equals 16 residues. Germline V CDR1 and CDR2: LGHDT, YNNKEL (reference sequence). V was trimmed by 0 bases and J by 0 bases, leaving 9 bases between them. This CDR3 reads CASSQERISSYNEQFF. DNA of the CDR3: TGTGCCAGCAGCCAAGAGCGGATTAGCTCCTACAATGAGCAGTTCTTC.

The CDR3 reads CASSLTGAMNTEAFF. CDR3 nucleotide sequence: TGTGCCAGCAGCTTAACAGGGGCCATGAACACTGAAGCTTTCTTT. The rearrangement links TRBV7-8 to TRBJ1-1; 7 bases align to TRBD1. Germline values: CDR1 SGHVS, CDR2 FQNEAQ. This CDR3 region has 15 residues. Germline trimming cut 2 bases from V and 0 bases from J; bases unmatched to any gene: 3. The full variable domain, with the rest looked up from reference TRBV7-8 and TRBJ1-1, is GAGVSQSPRYKVAKRGQDVALRCDPISGHVSLFWYQQALGQGPEFLTYFQNEAQLDKSGLPSDRFFAERPEGSVSTLKIQRTQQEDSAVYLCASSLTGAMNTEAFFGQGTRLTVV.

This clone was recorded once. As DNA, the CDR3 is TGTGCCAGCAGCGTACGTTTGGGGGGTGCCCACAATGAGCAGTTCTTC. It specifies CASSVRLGGAHNEQFF. The chain joins TRBV9 to TRBJ2-1, with a possible D match to TRBD2 (6 bases). The V gene's germline CDR1 is SGDLS and CDR2 YYNGEE. The CDR3 contains 16 residues. With 1 base removed from V and 5 bases from J, the gap between germline ends came to 16 bases.

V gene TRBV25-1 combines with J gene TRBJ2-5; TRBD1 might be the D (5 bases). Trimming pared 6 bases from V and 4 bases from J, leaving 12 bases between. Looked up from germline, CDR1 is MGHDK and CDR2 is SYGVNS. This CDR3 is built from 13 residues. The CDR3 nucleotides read TGTGCCAGCAGCCCTGCAGGGCGAGAGACCCAGTACTTC. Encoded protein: CASSPAGRETQYF.

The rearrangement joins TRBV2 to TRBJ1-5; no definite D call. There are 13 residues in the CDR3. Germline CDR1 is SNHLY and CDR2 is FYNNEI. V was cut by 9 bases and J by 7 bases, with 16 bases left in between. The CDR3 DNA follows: TGTGCCAGTGGAATAGGCGCGCGGCAGCCCCAGCATTTT. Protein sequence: CASGIGARQPQHF. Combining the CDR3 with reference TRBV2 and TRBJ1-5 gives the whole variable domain EPEVTQTPSHQVTQMGQEVILRCVPISNHLYFYWYRQILGQKVEFLVSFYNNEISEKSEIFDDQFSVERPDGSNFTLKIRSTKLEDSAMYFCASGIGARQPQHFGDGTRLSIL.

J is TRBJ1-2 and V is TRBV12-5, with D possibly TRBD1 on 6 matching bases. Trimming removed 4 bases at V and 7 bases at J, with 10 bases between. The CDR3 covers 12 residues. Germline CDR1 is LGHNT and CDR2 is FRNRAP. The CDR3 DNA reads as TGTGCTAGTGGTTGGGCAGGGGTTGGCTACACCTTC. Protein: CASGWAGVGYTF.

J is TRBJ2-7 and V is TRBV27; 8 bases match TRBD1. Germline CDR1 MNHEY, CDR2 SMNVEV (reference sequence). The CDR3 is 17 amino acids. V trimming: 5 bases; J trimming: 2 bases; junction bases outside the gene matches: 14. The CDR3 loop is CASSAARDRINPYEQYF. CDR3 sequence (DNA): TGTGCCAGCAGTGCTGCCCGGGACAGGATAAACCCCTACGAGCAGTACTTC.

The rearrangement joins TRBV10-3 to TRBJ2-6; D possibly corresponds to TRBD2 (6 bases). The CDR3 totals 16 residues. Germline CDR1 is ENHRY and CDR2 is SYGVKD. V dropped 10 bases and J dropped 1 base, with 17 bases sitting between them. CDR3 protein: CATTMGRNSGANVLTF. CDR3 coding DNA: TGTGCCACCACGATGGGGAGGAATTCTGGGGCCAACGTCCTGACTTTC.